One and the same sample provided the 15 T cell receptor beta chains below, sequenced in a study of blood T cell repertoires in COVID-19. Sequencing used immunoSEQ multiplex PCR; TCRdb keeps in-frame clones, though not all of them. This sample carries some 180,000 clones, 70% to 80% of them seen once, and the ten largest clones take roughly 14%. The sample was peripheral blood. These receptors originate from a man in his forties or fifties who had recovered from COVID-19.

The J gene is TRBJ1-5, the V gene TRBV27, with TRBD1 matching over 10 bases. The CDR3 runs 14 residues. Germline CDR1 and CDR2: MNHEY and SMNVEV (reference sequence). The V gene end was trimmed by 4 bases and the J gene end by 7 bases; junction bases not matched to a gene: 4. The CDR3 sequence: CASSYDRGHQPQHF. The CDR3 DNA reads as TGTGCCAGCAGTTACGACAGGGGGCACCAGCCCCAGCATTTT.

The chain is built from TRBV6-5 and TRBJ2-7, with TRBD2 as a possible D gene (5 bases). Germline lookup yields CDR1 MNHEY and CDR2 SVGAGI. The CDR3 has 15 residues. V lost 6 bases and J 3 bases, leaving 18 bases between the germline ends. The CDR3 DNA follows: TGTGCCAGCAGCCTCTCCCTACTAGTCGGCTACGAGCAGTACTTC. Translation gives CASSLSLLVGYEQYF.

The CDR3 bases are TGTGCCAGCAGCCTTCCCGCGACCTACGAGCAGTACTTC. Its protein is CASSLPATYEQYF. The chain links TRBV7-2 to TRBJ2-7, with D uncertain. The CDR3 has 13 amino acids. V was shortened by 5 bases and J by 2 bases, with 10 bases between the two germline ends. Germline V lookup: CDR1 SGHTA, CDR2 FQGNSA.

This clone was seen just once. The chain combines TRBV24-1 with TRBJ2-1, with 8 bases lining up with TRBD2. Losses at the gene ends were 1 base for V and 1 base for J; bases not matched to a gene: 11. Germline CDR1 is KGHDR and CDR2 is SFDVKD. CDR3 length: 19 residues. The CDR3 here is CATSDFSRAGGGSYNEQFF. Here the CDR3 DNA reads TGTGCCACCAGTGATTTCTCTAGGGCGGGAGGAGGGTCCTACAATGAGCAGTTCTTC.

The gene calls are TRBV4-3 and TRBJ2-7; 11 bases map to TRBD2. J lost 6 bases, V lost 0 bases, and 4 bases had no gene match. Germline CDR1 is LGHNA and CDR2 is YSLEER. The CDR3 contains 15 residues. CDR3 bases: TGCGCCAGCAGCCAAGATACTAGCGGGAGTCGCGAGCAGTACTTC. This translates into CASSQDTSGSREQYF.

This clone showed up just a few times. The V gene is TRBV19, the J gene TRBJ1-2; D not certain. There are 14 residues in the CDR3. The V and J ends lost 5 bases and 3 bases respectively, with 13 bases between them. The germline gives CDR1 LNHDA, CDR2 SQIVND (reference sequence). As DNA, the CDR3 is TGTGCCAGTAGTGTGGAGTGGATGGACTATGGCTACACCTTC. Translating gives CASSVEWMDYGYTF. Full variable domain (remainder filled in from reference TRBV19 and TRBJ1-2): DGGITQSPKYLFRKEGQNVTLSCEQNLNHDAMYWYRQDPGQGLRLIYYSQIVNDFQKGDIAEGYSVSREKKESFPLTVTSAQKNPTAFYLCASSVEWMDYGYTFGSGTRLTVV.

The chain carries TRBV29-1 and TRBJ2-1, with 13 bases aligning to TRBD2. V lost 5 bases, J lost 7 bases, and 20 bases stayed unmatched. This CDR3 is built from 19 residues. Looked up from germline, CDR1 is SQVTM and CDR2 is ANQGSEA. The CDR3 spells CSVNWIVWTSGRRANEQFF. CDR3 bases: TGCAGCGTTAATTGGATCGTGTGGACTAGCGGGAGAAGGGCGAATGAGCAGTTCTTC.

This clone was seen more than once but under ten times. The chain recombines TRBV3-1 (or the pseudogene TRBV3-2) with TRBJ1-6, with 8 nucleotides matching TRBD1. The CDR3 has 15 amino acids. V was pared by 3 bases and J by 9 bases, with 7 bases of the junction left unmatched. CDR1 is LGHDT, CDR2 YNNKEL, per germline (reference sequence). CDR3: CASSQSGTGLSPLHF. CDR3 nucleotide sequence: TGTGCCAGCAGCCAGTCTGGGACAGGTCTTTCACCCCTCCACTTT.

The rearrangement uses TRBV4-3 and TRBJ1-4; D is unresolved. V was shortened by 4 bases and J by 3 bases, with 15 bases between the two germline ends. The CDR3 is 16 residues long. Germline V gives CDR1 LGHNA, CDR2 YSLEER. The CDR3 DNA follows: TGCGCCAGCAGCCTGAACCCCAGGTCAGCTAATGAAAAACTGTTTTTT. This codes for CASSLNPRSANEKLFF.

The gene calls are TRBV11-2 and TRBJ2-7; the D gene is possibly TRBD1 (5 bases). The CDR3 consists of 16 residues. Germline V gene sequence: CDR1 SGHAT, CDR2 FQNNGV. V lost 2 bases, J lost 4 bases, and 18 bases lay in between. CDR3 loop: CASSLSSMWGLYEQYF. The CDR3 coding sequence is TGTGCCAGCAGCTTATCGTCTATGTGGGGCTTGTACGAGCAGTACTTC.

The CDR3 bases are TGCAGCGGTGACAGGGGCGGTTATGGCTACACCTTC. Translating gives CSGDRGGYGYTF. The chain combines TRBV29-1 with TRBJ1-2, with 8 positions matching TRBD1. Germline CDR1 and CDR2: SQVTM and ANQGSEA. After removal of 7 bases from V and 5 bases from J, the junction contained 6 bases not matched to a gene. This CDR3 is 12 amino acids long.

This clone was seen only a few times. The rearrangement links TRBV18 to TRBJ2-7; 11 bases line up with TRBD1. The J segment lost 6 bases and the V segment lost 5 bases, leaving 6 bases of the junction unmatched. The CDR3 runs 14 residues. CDR1 and CDR2 (germline): KGHSH, LQKENI. The CDR3 sequence: CASSAGTGGSEQYF. Written as DNA, the CDR3 is TGTGCCAGCTCAGCCGGGACAGGGGGGAGCGAGCAGTACTTC.

V and J are TRBV30 and TRBJ2-2, with D possibly TRBD2 on 6 matching bases. Trimming took off 2 bases at V and 3 bases at J, with 13 bases between the two ends. This CDR3 spans 15 amino acids. From germline, CDR1 is GTSNPN and CDR2 SVGIG (reference sequence). Here the CDR3 reads CAWSFGGTDTGELFF. The DNA of the CDR3 is TGTGCCTGGAGTTTCGGAGGGACCGACACCGGGGAGCTGTTTTTT.

This clone was recorded many times. This sequence joins TRBV7-9 and TRBJ1-6; maybe TRBD1 (5 bases). V lost 2 bases and J lost 5, with 7 bases in between. Germline V gene data show CDR1 as SEHNR and CDR2 as FQNEAQ (reference sequence). The CDR3 length is 14 residues. In nucleotides, the CDR3 is TGTGCCAGCAGCTTATCAGGGAATAATTCACCCCTCCACTTT. Its protein is CASSLSGNNSPLHF.

This clone turned up a few times. The rearrangement links TRBV6-1 to TRBJ2-2; the match to TRBD2 covers 13 bases. With V trimmed by 2 bases and J by 2 bases, 2 bases remained unmatched. Germline V gene lookup returns CDR1 MNHNS and CDR2 SASEGT. The CDR3 totals 17 residues. The CDR3 DNA follows: TGTGCCAGCAGTGAACTGGGACTAGCGGGAAACACCGGGGAGCTGTTTTTT. This encodes CASSELGLAGNTGELFF.